This T cell receptor beta chain was recovered during a study of memory CD4+ T cells and cytomegalovirus serostatus. Study at large: This sample comes from healthy Belgian adults, several CMV seropositive, roughly 22 seronegative.

Original analysis: After removing out-of-frame reads, 2 million to 2.5 million distinct TCRbeta sequences remained. Sequenced by immunoSEQ multiplex PCR; TCRdb stores in-frame clones only, minus some. V and J calls and clone size are as listed in that table; D and trimming were resolved from the DNA. The sample includes 45,000 to 50,000 clones, roughly 78% of them seen just once. For this clone: The target antigen is unknown.

V dropped 10 bases and J dropped 7 bases, with 19 bases sitting between them. From germline, CDR1 is MNHEY and CDR2 SMNVEV (reference sequence). This CDR3 is 13 amino acids long. The sort gate was single viable CD3+CD4+CD8-CD45RO+ cells for memory CD4+ T cells. Findings and caveats of the study: Median bootstrapped AUC for CMV status was about 0.96 originally, roughly 0.92 US-trained.

V gene TRBV27 combines with J gene TRBJ1-1; tentatively, D is TRBD1 (6 bases). This TCR was recovered from an adult in good health and CMV-seronegative. The sample taken for sequencing was memory CD4+ T cells from blood. The DNA for the CDR3 is TGTGCCACCAGACGGTCGGACAGAAGTGAAGCTTTCTTT. Amino acids: CATRRSDRSEAFF.